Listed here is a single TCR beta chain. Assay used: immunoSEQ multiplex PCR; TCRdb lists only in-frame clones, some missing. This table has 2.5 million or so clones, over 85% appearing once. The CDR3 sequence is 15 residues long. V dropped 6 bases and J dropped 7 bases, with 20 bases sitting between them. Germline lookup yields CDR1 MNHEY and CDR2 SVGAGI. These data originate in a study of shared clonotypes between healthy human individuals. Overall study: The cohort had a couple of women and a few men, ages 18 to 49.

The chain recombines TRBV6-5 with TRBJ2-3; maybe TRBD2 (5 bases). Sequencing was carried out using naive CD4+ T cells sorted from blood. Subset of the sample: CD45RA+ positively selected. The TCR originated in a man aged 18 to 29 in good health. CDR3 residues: CASRQREHQLHTQYF. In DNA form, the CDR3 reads TGTGCCAGCAGGCAGAGGGAGCACCAGCTCCATACGCAGTATTTT.